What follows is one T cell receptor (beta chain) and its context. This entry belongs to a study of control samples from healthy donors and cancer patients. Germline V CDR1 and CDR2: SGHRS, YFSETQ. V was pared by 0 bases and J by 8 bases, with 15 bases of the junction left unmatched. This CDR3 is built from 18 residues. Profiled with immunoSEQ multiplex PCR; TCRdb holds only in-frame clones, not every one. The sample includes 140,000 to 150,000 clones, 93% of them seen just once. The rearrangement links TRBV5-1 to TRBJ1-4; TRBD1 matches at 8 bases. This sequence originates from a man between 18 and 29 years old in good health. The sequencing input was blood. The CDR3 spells CASSLDRGRETEREKLFF. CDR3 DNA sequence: TGCGCCAGCAGCTTGGACAGGGGGAGAGAGACGGAGCGGGAAAAACTGTTTTTT.